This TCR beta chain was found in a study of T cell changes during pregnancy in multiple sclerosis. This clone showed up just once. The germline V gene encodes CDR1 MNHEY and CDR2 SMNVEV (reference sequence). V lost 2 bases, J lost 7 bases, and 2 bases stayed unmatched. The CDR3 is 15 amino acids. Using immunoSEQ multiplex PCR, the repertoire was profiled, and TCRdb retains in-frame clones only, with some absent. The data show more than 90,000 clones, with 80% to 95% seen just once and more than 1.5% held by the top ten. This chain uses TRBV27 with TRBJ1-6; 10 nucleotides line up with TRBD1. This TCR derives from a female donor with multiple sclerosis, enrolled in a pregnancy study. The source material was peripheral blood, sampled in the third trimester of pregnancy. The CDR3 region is CASSLDRGRNSPLHF. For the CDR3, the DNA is TGTGCCAGCAGTTTAGACAGGGGGCGGAATTCACCCCTCCACTTT.